Reported below is one T cell receptor beta chain. Its antigen is not identified. The individuals who served as donors were healthy Caucasians living in Russia, aged about 6 to 90. The authors extracted at least 6 micrograms of total RNA per sample. The sample belongs to a study of blood T cells in healthy people across ages. Whole-study findings and limits: When set beside aged donors, long-lived donors presented more naive CD4+ cells and higher diversity.

Primed by a sample-barcoded 5' primer and a J-beta primer mix, a second PCR proceeded for roughly 6 to 12 cycles. Unique molecular identifiers of 12 random nucleotides labeled each cDNA. Using its own MiXCR run on the 5' RACE reads, TCRdb lists one record per CDR3 protein. The table records under 2,000,000 distinct CDR3 sequences, around half of them present only once. The length of the CDR3 is 13 residues. The trim removed 4 bases at V and 11 bases at J, leaving 11 bases unmatched. CDR1 SGHRS and CDR2 YFSETQ come from the germline V gene. The TCR sequence derives from a woman between 40 and 50 years old in good health. The chain recombines TRBV5-1 with TRBJ2-5; TRBD1 matches at 7 bases. Sequencing input: blood. The CDR3, as DNA: TGCGCCAGCAGCGTGCAAGACAGGGCCGCGCAGTACTTC. It encodes CASSVQDRAAQYF.